This T cell receptor beta chain is drawn from a study of read filtering for tumor transcriptome and immune sequencing. Study information: DNase treatment preceded whole-transcriptome library preparation.

Molecular barcoded adaptors covering alpha/delta and beta/gamma chains were used on around 400 ng RNA. MiXCR, run by TCRdb on the reads, gives a single entry per CDR3 protein. The sample includes more than 100,000 distinct CDR3 sequences, under 15% of them seen just once. General study findings and limits: Even smaller IR-seq throughput identified most shared clonotypes.

Germline loops: CDR1 DFQATT, CDR2 SNEGSKA (reference sequence). The junction had 18 bases not matched to a gene; V was cut back by 5 bases and J by 0 bases. CDR3 size: 21 residues. This clonotype appeared many times. Its antigen remains unidentified. The V call is TRBV20-1, the J call TRBJ2-1; 14 nucleotides match TRBD2. The TCR was taken from a donor at least 40 years old with multiple myeloma. Sequenced: a population of CD138-negative cells sorted from bone marrow. This CDR3 is CSAPHPGQTSGRESSYNEQFF. The DNA of the CDR3 is TGCAGTGCTCCCCACCCAGGCCAGACTAGCGGGAGGGAAAGCTCCTACAATGAGCAGTTCTTC.